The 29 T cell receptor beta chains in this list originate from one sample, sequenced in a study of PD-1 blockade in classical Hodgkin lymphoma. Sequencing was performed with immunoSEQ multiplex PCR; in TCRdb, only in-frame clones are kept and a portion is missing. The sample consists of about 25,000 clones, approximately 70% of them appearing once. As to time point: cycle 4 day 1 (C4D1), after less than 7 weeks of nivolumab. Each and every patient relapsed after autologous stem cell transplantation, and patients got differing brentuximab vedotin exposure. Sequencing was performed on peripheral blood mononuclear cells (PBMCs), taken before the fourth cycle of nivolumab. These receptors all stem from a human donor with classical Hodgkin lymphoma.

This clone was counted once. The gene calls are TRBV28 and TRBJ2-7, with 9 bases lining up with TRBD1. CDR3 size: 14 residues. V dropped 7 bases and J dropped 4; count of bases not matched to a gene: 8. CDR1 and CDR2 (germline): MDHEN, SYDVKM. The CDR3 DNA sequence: TGTGCCAGCACAACAGGGGGCACCTGGTACGAGCAGTACTTC. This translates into CASTTGGTWYEQYF.

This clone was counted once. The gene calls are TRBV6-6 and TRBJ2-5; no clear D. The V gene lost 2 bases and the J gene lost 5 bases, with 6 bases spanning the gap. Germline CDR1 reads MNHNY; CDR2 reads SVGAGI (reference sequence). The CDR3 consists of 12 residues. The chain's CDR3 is CASSYGSETQYF. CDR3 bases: TGTGCCAGCAGTTACGGTTCGGAGACCCAGTACTTC.

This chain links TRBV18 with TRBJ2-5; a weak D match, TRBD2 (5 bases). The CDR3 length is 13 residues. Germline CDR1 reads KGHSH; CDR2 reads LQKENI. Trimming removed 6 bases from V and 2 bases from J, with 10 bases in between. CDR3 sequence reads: CASSRRLQETQYF. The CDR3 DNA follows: TGTGCCAGCTCGCGCAGACTACAAGAGACCCAGTACTTC.

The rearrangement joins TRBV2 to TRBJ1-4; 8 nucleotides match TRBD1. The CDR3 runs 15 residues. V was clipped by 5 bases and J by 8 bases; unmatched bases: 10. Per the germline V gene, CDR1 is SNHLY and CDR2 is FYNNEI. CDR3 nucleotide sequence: TGTGCCAGCAGTCAGAGACAGGGGTCAGAAGAAAAACTGTTTTTT. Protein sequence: CASSQRQGSEEKLFF.

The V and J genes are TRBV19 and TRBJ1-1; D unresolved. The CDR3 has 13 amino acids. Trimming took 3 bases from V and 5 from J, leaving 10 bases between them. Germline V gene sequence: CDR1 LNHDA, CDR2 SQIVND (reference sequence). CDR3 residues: CASSMTVRTEAFF. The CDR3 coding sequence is TGTGCCAGTAGTATGACGGTACGAACTGAAGCTTTCTTT. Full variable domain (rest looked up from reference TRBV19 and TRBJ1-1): DGGITQSPKYLFRKEGQNVTLSCEQNLNHDAMYWYRQDPGQGLRLIYYSQIVNDFQKGDIAEGYSVSREKKESFPLTVTSAQKNPTAFYLCASSMTVRTEAFFGQGTRLTVV.

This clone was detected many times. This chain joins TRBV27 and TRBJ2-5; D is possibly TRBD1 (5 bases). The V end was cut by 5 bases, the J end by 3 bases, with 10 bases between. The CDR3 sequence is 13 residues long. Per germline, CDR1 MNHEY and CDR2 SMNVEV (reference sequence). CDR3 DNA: TGTGCCAGCAGTCCGACAGTCGAAGAGACCCAGTACTTC. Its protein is CASSPTVEETQYF.

CDR3 in amino acids: CASSLTGFNSPLHF. DNA for the CDR3: TGTGCCAGCAGCTTAACGGGCTTCAATTCACCCCTCCACTTT. The chain carries TRBV5-8 and TRBJ1-6; D remains unclear. This CDR3 contains 14 residues. Per germline, CDR1 SGHTS and CDR2 YDEGEE. The V end lost 2 bases, the J end lost 7 bases, and 10 bases lay between the germline ends.

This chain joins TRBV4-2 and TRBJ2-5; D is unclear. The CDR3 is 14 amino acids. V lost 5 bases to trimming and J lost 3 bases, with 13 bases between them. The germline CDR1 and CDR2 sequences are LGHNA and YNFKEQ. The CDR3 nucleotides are TGTGCCAGCAGCTCCCCCGGTGGGGAAGAGACCCAGTACTTC. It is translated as CASSSPGGEETQYF.

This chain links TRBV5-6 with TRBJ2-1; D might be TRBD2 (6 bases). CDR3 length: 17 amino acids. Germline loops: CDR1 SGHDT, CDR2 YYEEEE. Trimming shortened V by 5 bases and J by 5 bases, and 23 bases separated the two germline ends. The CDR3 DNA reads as TGTGCCAGCAGGCAGGACTGGGGGGAAACGTCTAACAATGAGCAGTTCTTC. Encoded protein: CASRQDWGETSNNEQFF.

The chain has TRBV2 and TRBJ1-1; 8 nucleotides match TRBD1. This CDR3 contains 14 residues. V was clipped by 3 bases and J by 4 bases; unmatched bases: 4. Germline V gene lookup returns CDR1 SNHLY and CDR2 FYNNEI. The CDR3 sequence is CASSDQGAFTEAFF. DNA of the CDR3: TGTGCCAGCAGTGACCAGGGGGCTTTCACTGAAGCTTTCTTT.

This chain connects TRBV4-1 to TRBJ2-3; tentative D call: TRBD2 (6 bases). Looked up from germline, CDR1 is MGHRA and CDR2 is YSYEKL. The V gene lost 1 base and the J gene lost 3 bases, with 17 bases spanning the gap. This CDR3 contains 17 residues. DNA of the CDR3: TGCGCCAGCAGCCAAGGTCCGGGACTCATGGTTACAGATACGCAGTATTTT. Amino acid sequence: CASSQGPGLMVTDTQYF.

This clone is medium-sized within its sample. The CDR3 reads CASSYHRDGEQYV. The CDR3 nucleotides are TGTGCCAGCAGTTACCACAGGGATGGCGAGCAGTACGTC. The V call is TRBV6-5, the J call TRBJ2-7; weak D call: TRBD1 (6 bases). Germline lookup yields CDR1 MNHEY and CDR2 SVGAGI. CDR3 length equals 13 residues. The V end lost 2 bases, the J end lost 6 bases, and 11 bases lay between the germline ends.

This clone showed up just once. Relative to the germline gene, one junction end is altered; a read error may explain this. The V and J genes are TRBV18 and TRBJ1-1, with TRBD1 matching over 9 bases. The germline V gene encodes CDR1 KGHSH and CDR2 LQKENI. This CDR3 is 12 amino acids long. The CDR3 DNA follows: TGTGCCAGCTCACCACCCCGGGACAGGGTTAGATTT. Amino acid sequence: CASSPPRDRVRF.

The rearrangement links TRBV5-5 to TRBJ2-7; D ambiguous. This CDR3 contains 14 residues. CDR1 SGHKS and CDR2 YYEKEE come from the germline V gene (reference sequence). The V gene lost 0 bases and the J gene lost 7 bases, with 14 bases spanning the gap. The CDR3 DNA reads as TGTGCCAGCAGCTTGGGGGAAGGTTGGTTAGAGCAGTACGTC. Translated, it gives CASSLGEGWLEQYV.

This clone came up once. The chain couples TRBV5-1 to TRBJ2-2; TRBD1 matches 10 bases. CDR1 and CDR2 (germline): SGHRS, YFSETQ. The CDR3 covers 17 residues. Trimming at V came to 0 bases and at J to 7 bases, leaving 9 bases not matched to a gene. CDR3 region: CASSLVVTGGADGELFF. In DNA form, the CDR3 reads TGCGCCAGCAGCTTGGTAGTGACAGGGGGCGCCGACGGGGAGCTGTTTTTT.

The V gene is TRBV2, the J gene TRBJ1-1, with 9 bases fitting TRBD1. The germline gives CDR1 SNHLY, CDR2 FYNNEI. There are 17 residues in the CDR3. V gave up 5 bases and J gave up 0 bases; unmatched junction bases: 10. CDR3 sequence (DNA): TGTGCCAGCAGTCTTGGGACAGGGCCTATTATGAACACTGAAGCTTTCTTT. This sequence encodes CASSLGTGPIMNTEAFF.

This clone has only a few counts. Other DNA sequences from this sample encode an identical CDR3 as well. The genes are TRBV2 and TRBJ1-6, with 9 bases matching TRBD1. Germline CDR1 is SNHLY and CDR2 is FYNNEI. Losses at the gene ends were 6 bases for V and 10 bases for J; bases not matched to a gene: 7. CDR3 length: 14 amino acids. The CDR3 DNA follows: TGTGCCAGCAGGACCGGGACAGGGCGATCACCCCTCCACTTT. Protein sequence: CASRTGTGRSPLHF.

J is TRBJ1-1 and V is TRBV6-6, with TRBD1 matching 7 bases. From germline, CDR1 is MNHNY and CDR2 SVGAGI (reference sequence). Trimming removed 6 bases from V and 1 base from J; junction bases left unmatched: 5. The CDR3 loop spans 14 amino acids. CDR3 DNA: TGTGCCAGCAGACTTCAGGGGGGGAACACTGAAGCTTTCTTT. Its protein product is CASRLQGGNTEAFF.

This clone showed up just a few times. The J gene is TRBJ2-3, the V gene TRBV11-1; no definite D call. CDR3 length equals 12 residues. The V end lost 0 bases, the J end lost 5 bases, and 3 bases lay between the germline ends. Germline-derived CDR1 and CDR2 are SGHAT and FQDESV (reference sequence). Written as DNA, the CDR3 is TGTGCCAGCAGCTTAGCGGGAGATACGCAGTATTTT. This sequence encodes CASSLAGDTQYF.

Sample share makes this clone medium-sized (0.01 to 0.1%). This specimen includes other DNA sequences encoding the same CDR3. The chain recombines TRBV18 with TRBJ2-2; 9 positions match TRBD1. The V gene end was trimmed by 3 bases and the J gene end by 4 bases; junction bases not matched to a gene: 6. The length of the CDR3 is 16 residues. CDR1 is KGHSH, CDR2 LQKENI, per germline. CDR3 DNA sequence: TGTGCCAGCTCACCGTCGGGACAGGGAAGCACCGGGGAGCTGTTTTTT. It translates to CASSPSGQGSTGELFF.

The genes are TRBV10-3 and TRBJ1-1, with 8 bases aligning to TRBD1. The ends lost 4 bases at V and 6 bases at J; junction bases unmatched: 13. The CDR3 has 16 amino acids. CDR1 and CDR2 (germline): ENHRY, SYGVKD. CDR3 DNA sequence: TGTGCCATCAGTGGAAATGTAGGACAGGGAATTCCTGAAGCTTTCTTT. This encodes CAISGNVGQGIPEAFF.

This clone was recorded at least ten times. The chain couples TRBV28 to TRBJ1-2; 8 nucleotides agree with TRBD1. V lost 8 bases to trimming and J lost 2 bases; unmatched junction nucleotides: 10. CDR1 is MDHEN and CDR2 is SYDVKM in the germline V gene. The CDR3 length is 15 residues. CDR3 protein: CASRRAAGGNYGYTF. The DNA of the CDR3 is TGTGCCAGCCGCCGAGCGGCAGGGGGCAACTATGGCTACACCTTC.

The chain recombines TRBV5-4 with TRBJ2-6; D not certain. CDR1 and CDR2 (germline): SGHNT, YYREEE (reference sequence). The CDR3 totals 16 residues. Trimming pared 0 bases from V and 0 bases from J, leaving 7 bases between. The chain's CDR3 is CASSLGSSSGANVLTF. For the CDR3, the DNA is TGTGCCAGCAGCTTGGGCAGCAGCTCTGGGGCCAACGTCCTGACTTTC.

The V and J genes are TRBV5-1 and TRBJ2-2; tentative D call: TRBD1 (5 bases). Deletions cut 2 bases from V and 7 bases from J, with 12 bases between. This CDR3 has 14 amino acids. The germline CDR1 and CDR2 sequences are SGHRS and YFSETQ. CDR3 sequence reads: CASSFQGGGGELFF. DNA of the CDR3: TGCGCCAGCAGCTTCCAGGGCGGTGGCGGGGAGCTGTTTTTT.

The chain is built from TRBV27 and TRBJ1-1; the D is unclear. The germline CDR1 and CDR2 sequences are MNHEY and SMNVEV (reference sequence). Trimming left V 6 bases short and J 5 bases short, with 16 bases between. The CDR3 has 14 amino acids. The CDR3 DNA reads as TGTGCCAGCAGCCGAGCCGGGGTGGATACTGAAGCTTTCTTT. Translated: CASSRAGVDTEAFF.

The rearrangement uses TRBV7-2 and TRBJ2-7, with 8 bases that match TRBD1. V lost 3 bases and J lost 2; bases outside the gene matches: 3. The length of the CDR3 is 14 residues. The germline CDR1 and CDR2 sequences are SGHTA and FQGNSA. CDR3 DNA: TGTGCCAGCAGCTTGGGACAGGATCCCTACGAGCAGTACTTC. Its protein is CASSLGQDPYEQYF.

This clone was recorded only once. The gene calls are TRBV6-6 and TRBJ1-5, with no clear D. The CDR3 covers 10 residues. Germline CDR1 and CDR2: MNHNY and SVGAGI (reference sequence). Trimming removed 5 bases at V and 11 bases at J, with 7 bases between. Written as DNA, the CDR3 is TGTGCCAGCAGTGCCCCAGCCCAGCATTTT. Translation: CASSAPAQHF.

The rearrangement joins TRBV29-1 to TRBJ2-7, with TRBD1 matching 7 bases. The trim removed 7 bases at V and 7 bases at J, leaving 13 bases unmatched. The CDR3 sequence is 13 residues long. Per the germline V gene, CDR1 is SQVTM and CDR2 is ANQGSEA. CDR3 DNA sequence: TGCAGCGCCACCCGGGACAGTGGACGGGAGCAGTACTTC. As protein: CSATRDSGREQYF.

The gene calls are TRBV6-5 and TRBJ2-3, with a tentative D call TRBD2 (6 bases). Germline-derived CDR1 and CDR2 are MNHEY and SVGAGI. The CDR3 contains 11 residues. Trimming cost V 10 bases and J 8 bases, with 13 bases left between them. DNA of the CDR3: TGTGCCACCTCCCGGGGGAGTACGCAGTATTTT. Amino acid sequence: CATSRGSTQYF.